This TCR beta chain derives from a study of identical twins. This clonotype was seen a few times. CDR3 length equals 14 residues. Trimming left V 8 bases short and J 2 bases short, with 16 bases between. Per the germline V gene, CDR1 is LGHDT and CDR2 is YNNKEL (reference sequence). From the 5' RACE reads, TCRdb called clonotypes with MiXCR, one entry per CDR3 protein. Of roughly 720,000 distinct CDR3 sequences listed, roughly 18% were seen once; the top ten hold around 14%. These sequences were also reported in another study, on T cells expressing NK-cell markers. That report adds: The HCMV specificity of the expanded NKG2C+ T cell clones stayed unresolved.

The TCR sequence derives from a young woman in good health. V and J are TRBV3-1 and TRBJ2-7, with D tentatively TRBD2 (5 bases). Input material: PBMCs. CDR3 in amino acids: CASASRAGPYEQYF. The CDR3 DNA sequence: TGTGCCAGCGCCAGTAGGGCGGGTCCCTACGAGCAGTACTTC.